The 32 T cell receptor beta chains below come from one sample, sequenced in a study of T cells after yellow fever vaccination (dated by TCRdb to the late 2010s). Sample treatment or condition, as interpreted from the label and publication: live attenuated yellow fever vaccine strain. Library preparation was by 5' RACE. The sequencer was an Illumina NovaSeq 6000. TCRdb took the public reads, trimmed them with fastp at Q25, ran MiXCR for clone calling and kept in-frame beta chains. Every distinct CDR3 protein forms one entry, paired with its most common genes and DNA. This sample is represented by 100,000 to 150,000 distinct CDR3 sequences; approximately 16% of them were singletons. Roughly 43% of the sample comes from the top ten. Sequencing was performed on CD8+ T cells sorted from PBMCs, taken 5 days after the yellow fever booster vaccination. The receptors originated from a man between 18 and 35 years old who received the YFV17D yellow fever vaccine.

The chain employs TRBV29-1 and TRBJ1-4, with D possibly TRBD1 on 5 matching bases. Germline lookup yields CDR1 SQVTM and CDR2 ANQGSEA. V lost 5 bases and J lost 8, with 15 bases in between. The CDR3 totals 13 residues. This chain's CDR3 is CSVRGGGNEKLFF. CDR3 sequence (DNA): TGCAGCGTTAGGGGCGGGGGAAACGAAAAACTGTTTTTT. The whole variable domain, remainder taken from reference TRBV29-1 and TRBJ1-4, is SAVISQKPSRDICQRGTSLTIQCQVDSQVTMMFWYRQQPGQSLTLIATANQGSEATYESGFVIDKFPISRPNLTFSTLTVSNMSPEDSSIYLCSVRGGGNEKLFFGSGTQLSVL.

The chain joins TRBV19 to TRBJ1-2; D remains unclear. V was clipped by 3 bases and J by 8 bases, with 10 bases between them. Germline lookup yields CDR1 LNHDA and CDR2 SQIVND (reference sequence). This CDR3 is 12 amino acids long. The CDR3 reads CASSIGGNGYTF. CDR3 coding DNA: TGTGCCAGTAGTATCGGAGGGAACGGCTACACCTTC.

This clonotype has only a few counts. The CDR3, as DNA: TGTGCCAGCAGCTTAGCGCAGGGGGCGAGAACTGAAGCTTTCTTT. Protein product: CASSLAQGARTEAFF. V gene TRBV7-9 combines with J gene TRBJ1-1, with 8 bases that match TRBD1. The germline V gene has CDR1 SEHNR and CDR2 FQNEAQ (reference sequence). This CDR3 contains 15 residues. Losses at the gene ends were 0 bases for V and 5 bases for J; bases not matched to a gene: 5.

The table lists this clonotype with a few counts. V gene TRBV4-2 combines with J gene TRBJ1-5; weak D call: TRBD1 (6 bases). This CDR3 region has 14 residues. With 4 bases removed from V and 5 bases from J, the gap between germline ends came to 12 bases. Germline V lookup: CDR1 LGHNA, CDR2 YNFKEQ. The CDR3 region is CASSLIRGHQPQHF. The CDR3 DNA follows: TGTGCCAGCAGCCTCATCAGGGGACATCAGCCCCAGCATTTT.

This clonotype was counted a few times. This chain uses TRBV5-8 with TRBJ2-6; D gene uncertain. CDR3 length equals 17 residues. The germline CDR1 and CDR2 sequences are SGHTS and YDEGEE. Trimming removed 1 base at V and 0 bases at J, with 11 bases between. The CDR3 is CASSLRGDLSGANVLTF. The CDR3 region has the DNA TGTGCCAGCAGCTTGCGCGGCGACCTCTCTGGGGCCAACGTCCTGACTTTC.

The V and J genes are TRBV6-5 and TRBJ2-7; D may be TRBD2 (5 bases). Trimming cost V 5 bases and J 1 base, with 12 bases left between them. The germline V gene has CDR1 MNHEY and CDR2 SVGAGI. This CDR3 spans 14 amino acids. The CDR3 loop reads CASSNGEISYEQYF. CDR3 nucleotide sequence: TGTGCCAGCAGTAATGGGGAGATTTCCTACGAGCAGTACTTC.

V is TRBV6-5 and J is TRBJ2-3, with D unclear. From germline, CDR1 is MNHEY and CDR2 SVGAGI. This CDR3 has 14 residues. Between the trimmed V and J ends, which lost 4 bases and 3 bases, there was a span of 11 bases. The CDR3 coding sequence is TGTGCCAGCAGTTCCGGGTGGGCAACAGATACGCAGTATTTT. It translates to CASSSGWATDTQYF.

The chain is built from TRBV7-9 and TRBJ2-5; the match to TRBD1 covers 7 bases. The germline V gene has CDR1 SEHNR and CDR2 FQNEAQ (reference sequence). J was trimmed by 1 base and V by 7 bases; bases with no gene match: 9. This CDR3 is 15 amino acids long. The CDR3 nucleotides are TGTGCCAGCACGTATACCGGGACAGTCCAAGAGACCCAGTACTTC. Translating it yields CASTYTGTVQETQYF.

V usage is TRBV6-6 and J usage is TRBJ2-7; D is uncertain. This CDR3 contains 14 residues. Trimming left V 0 bases short and J 0 bases short, with 6 bases between. The V gene's germline CDR1 is MNHNY and CDR2 SVGAGI (reference sequence). The DNA of the CDR3 is TGTGCCAGCAGTTACTCGTGGACCTCCTACGAGCAGTACTTC. Amino acid sequence: CASSYSWTSYEQYF.

This clonotype has more than one count but fewer than ten. The chain is built from TRBV10-1 and TRBJ2-7; a possible D gene is TRBD2 (6 bases). The CDR3 length is 14 residues. Germline V CDR1 and CDR2: WNHNN, SYGVQD (reference sequence). V lost 1 base, J lost 3 bases, and 10 bases lay in between. CDR3 bases: TGCGCCAGCAGTGAGTGGGCTAGCGTCTACGAGCAGTACTTC. Its translation is CASSEWASVYEQYF.

The chain has TRBV7-6 and TRBJ2-6, with 11 bases matching TRBD2. V lost 5 bases and J lost 2; bases outside the gene matches: 8. Germline-derived CDR1 and CDR2 are SGHVS and FNYEAQ. CDR3 length: 18 residues. The CDR3 spells CASSPRLAGGPGANVLTF. The DNA for the CDR3 is TGTGCCAGCAGCCCACGGCTAGCGGGGGGCCCTGGGGCCAACGTCCTGACTTTC.

The chain is built from TRBV19 and TRBJ2-3, with TRBD2 matching 8 bases. Germline V gene data show CDR1 as LNHDA and CDR2 as SQIVND (reference sequence). V lost 2 bases, J lost 2 bases, and 6 bases stayed unmatched. The CDR3 is 16 residues long. The CDR3 region has the DNA TGTGCCAGTAGTATATCGGCTAGCGGGTACACAGATACGCAGTATTTT. Its protein product is CASSISASGYTDTQYF.

This clonotype has just a few counts. The chain employs TRBV5-1 and TRBJ2-3, with D possibly being TRBD1 (7 bases). The length of the CDR3 is 15 residues. The germline gives CDR1 SGHRS, CDR2 YFSETQ. The V and J ends lost 0 bases and 6 bases respectively, with 14 bases between them. CDR3 nucleotides: TGCGCCAGCAGCTTGGTGGGCAGGGGGGCTGATACGCAGTATTTT. Its protein product is CASSLVGRGADTQYF.

The CDR3 reads CASSSNTMDSEQYV. The CDR3 bases are TGTGCCAGCAGCTCTAATACTATGGACAGCGAGCAGTACGTC. This sequence joins TRBV28 and TRBJ2-7, with D possibly being TRBD1 (6 bases). V was shortened by 6 bases and J by 6 bases, with 18 bases between the two germline ends. The CDR3 is 14 amino acids. CDR1 is MDHEN, CDR2 SYDVKM, per germline.

At least ten counts were recorded for this clonotype. The rearrangement uses TRBV15 and TRBJ2-2, with D maybe TRBD2 (6 bases). Trimming removed 0 bases at V and 7 bases at J, with 9 bases between. The germline gives CDR1 LNHNV, CDR2 YYDKDF (reference sequence). The CDR3 is 14 amino acids. The CDR3 DNA follows: TGTGCCACCAGCAGAGATTTGGGGGGCGGGGAGCTGTTTTTT. The encoded protein is CATSRDLGGGELFF.

This clonotype was seen a few times. The V and J genes are TRBV15 and TRBJ2-7; D is undetermined. The length of the CDR3 is 16 residues. Trimming took 0 bases from V and 7 from J, leaving 19 bases between them. Germline V gene data show CDR1 as LNHNV and CDR2 as YYDKDF (reference sequence). Here the CDR3 DNA reads TGTGCCACCAGCAGAGATCGGTTGCCGGCCATGGGGGAGCAGTACGTC. Its protein product is CATSRDRLPAMGEQYV.

The chain uses TRBV4-2 and TRBJ2-3; 9 bases map to TRBD2. Germline V CDR1 and CDR2: LGHNA, YNFKEQ. V was pared by 0 bases and J by 2 bases, with 6 bases of the junction left unmatched. CDR3 length: 17 residues. CDR3 sequence: CASSQDPPSGATDTQYF. In DNA form, the CDR3 reads TGTGCCAGCAGCCAAGATCCGCCTAGCGGGGCCACAGATACGCAGTATTTT.

The table lists this clonotype with a few counts. J is TRBJ2-7 and V is TRBV5-1; 11 nucleotides match TRBD1. CDR1 is SGHRS and CDR2 is YFSETQ in the germline V gene. V shed 3 bases, J shed 3 bases, and the junction held 8 bases outside the gene matches. The CDR3 runs to 16 residues. The CDR3 nucleotides are TGCGCCAGCAGCTCATTGGAGGGGACAGGGGGCTACGAGCAGTACTTC. Its protein product is CASSSLEGTGGYEQYF.

This clonotype occurred a few times. The rearrangement joins TRBV5-1 to TRBJ2-7, with D tentatively TRBD1 or TRBD2 (5 bases each). CDR3 size: 13 residues. Trimming stripped 4 bases from V and 5 bases from J, with 13 bases between. Germline CDR1 SGHRS, CDR2 YFSETQ. CDR3 DNA: TGCGCCAGCAGCCGGGACGGTGCGGACGAGCAGTACGTC. Translating it yields CASSRDGADEQYV.

The chain uses TRBV7-9 and TRBJ2-5; a weak D match, TRBD1 (6 bases). The CDR3 loop spans 13 amino acids. Germline CDR1 reads SEHNR; CDR2 reads FQNEAQ (reference sequence). V lost 5 bases and J 9 bases, leaving 16 bases between the germline ends. The CDR3 region has the DNA TGTGCCAGCAGCCATACAGGGAAAAAGGCCCAGTACTTC. Its translation: CASSHTGKKAQYF.

This clonotype was recorded only once. The V call is TRBV11-3, the J call TRBJ2-2; TRBD2 might be the D (6 bases). This CDR3 contains 15 residues. The germline gives CDR1 SGHNT, CDR2 YENEEA. Trimming cost V 4 bases and J 6 bases, with 15 bases left between them. The CDR3 loop reads CASSYLARGAGELFF. The CDR3 coding sequence is TGTGCCAGCAGCTACCTAGCGCGGGGTGCCGGGGAGCTGTTTTTT. The full variable domain, in which reference TRBV11-3 and TRBJ2-2 provide the parts outside the CDR3, is EAGVVQSPRYKIIEKKQPVAFWCNPISGHNTLYWYLQNLGQGPELLIRYENEEAVDDSQLPKDRFSAERLKGVDSTLKIQPAELGDSAVYLCASSYLARGAGELFFGEGSRLTVL.

This clonotype was seen a handful of times. V is TRBV27 and J is TRBJ2-7, with 8 positions matching TRBD1. Trimming cost V 5 bases and J 4 bases; bases outside gene matches: 7. Germline values: CDR1 MNHEY, CDR2 SMNVEV (reference sequence). The CDR3 has 14 residues. The CDR3 is CASSLSTGGYEQYF. CDR3 sequence (DNA): TGTGCCAGCAGTCTGAGTACAGGGGGTTACGAGCAGTACTTC.

V usage is TRBV2 and J usage is TRBJ2-1; D not certain. The CDR3 consists of 13 residues. CDR1 is SNHLY, CDR2 FYNNEI, per germline. The ends were cut back, 6 bases at V and 7 bases at J, with 13 bases in the middle. This CDR3 is CASSPRFRNEQFF. DNA for the CDR3: TGTGCCAGCAGCCCCCGGTTCAGGAATGAGCAGTTCTTC. Looking up the rest from reference TRBV2 and TRBJ2-1 gives the full variable domain: EPEVTQTPSHQVTQMGQEVILRCVPISNHLYFYWYRQILGQKVEFLVSFYNNEISEKSEIFDDQFSVERPDGSNFTLKIRSTKLEDSAMYFCASSPRFRNEQFFGPGTRLTVL.

This clonotype has more than one count but fewer than ten. The rearrangement uses TRBV11-3 and TRBJ2-5; 11 nucleotides align to TRBD1. The CDR3 sequence is 14 residues long. From germline, CDR1 is SGHNT and CDR2 YENEEA. V gave up 4 bases and J gave up 4 bases; unmatched junction bases: 2. The CDR3: CASSYGTGGETQYF. DNA for the CDR3: TGTGCCAGCAGCTACGGGACAGGGGGAGAGACCCAGTACTTC.

The CDR3 DNA reads as TGCGCCAGCAGCCGGGACAGGGGGATTAGTCCAGATACGCAGTATTTT. Translating it yields CASSRDRGISPDTQYF. V is TRBV4-3 and J is TRBJ2-3; the match to TRBD1 covers 11 bases. This CDR3 has 16 residues. Trimming cost V 4 bases and J 4 bases; bases outside gene matches: 7. Germline CDR1 is LGHNA and CDR2 is YSLEER.

The gene calls are TRBV2 and TRBJ2-7, with a tentative D call TRBD1 (5 bases). Trimming took off 4 bases at V and 2 bases at J, with 9 bases between the two ends. This CDR3 comprises 13 residues. Germline CDR1 and CDR2: SNHLY and FYNNEI. In nucleotides, the CDR3 is TGTGCCAGCAGTGCAAGCAGGGCCTACGAGCAGTACGTC. The encoded protein is CASSASRAYEQYV.

In this sample, this clonotype turned up a few times. The chain couples TRBV18 to TRBJ1-1; no clear D gene. The V gene's germline CDR1 is KGHSH and CDR2 LQKENI. There are 15 residues in the CDR3. V lost 6 bases and J lost 0, with 14 bases in between. Written as DNA, the CDR3 is TGTGCCAGCTCCCCCAGCTTGGGAGTGAACACTGAAGCTTTCTTT. The encoded protein is CASSPSLGVNTEAFF.

This clonotype was found a few times. The V gene is TRBV27, the J gene TRBJ2-7; D remains unclear. Trimming pared 5 bases from V and 7 bases from J, leaving 15 bases between. The germline CDR1 and CDR2 sequences are MNHEY and SMNVEV (reference sequence). The CDR3 has 13 amino acids. The chain's CDR3 is CASSAMGSREQYF. The DNA for the CDR3 is TGTGCCAGCAGTGCGATGGGGTCGAGGGAGCAGTACTTC.

The J gene is TRBJ2-7, the V gene TRBV7-9; 13 nucleotides match TRBD2. The CDR3 runs 15 residues. The germline V gene has CDR1 SEHNR and CDR2 FQNEAQ (reference sequence). The trim removed 5 bases at V and 3 bases at J, leaving 4 bases unmatched. In DNA, the CDR3 is TGTGCCAGCAGCGAGGGGACTAGCGGGGACTACGAGCAGTACGTC. Its protein product is CASSEGTSGDYEQYV.

The V call is TRBV5-1, the J call TRBJ1-1; 7 nucleotides agree with TRBD1. The CDR3 has 16 amino acids. Germline values: CDR1 SGHRS, CDR2 YFSETQ. V was pared by 4 bases and J by 1 base, with 10 bases of the junction left unmatched. In DNA, the CDR3 is TGCGCCAGCAGCCTCGGGACAGACAACCCGAACACTGAAGCTTTCTTT. The encoded protein is CASSLGTDNPNTEAFF.

This clonotype came up many times. V gene TRBV3-1 combines with J gene TRBJ2-1; 10 positions agree with TRBD2. V was pared by 1 base and J by 0 bases, with 9 bases of the junction left unmatched. Germline V lookup: CDR1 LGHDT, CDR2 YNNKEL (reference sequence). This CDR3 is 19 amino acids long. The chain's CDR3 is CASSQVLAGVPRSYNEQFF. The DNA of the CDR3 is TGTGCCAGCAGCCAAGTCCTAGCGGGGGTACCTCGCTCCTACAATGAGCAGTTCTTC.

The chain has TRBV20-1 and TRBJ2-5, with D perhaps matching TRBD2 (6 bases). Germline V gives CDR1 DFQATT, CDR2 SNEGSKA (reference sequence). CDR3 length: 17 amino acids. V gave up 3 bases and J gave up 5 bases, with 25 bases separating them. CDR3 nucleotides: TGCAGTGCTAGTTCTCCGGGACTTAGCGAGAGTTTGGAGACCCAGTACTTC. Translating it yields CSASSPGLSESLETQYF.